This T cell receptor beta chain appears in the sequencing data of a study of control samples from healthy donors and cancer patients. TCRdb's table, derived via immunoSEQ multiplex PCR, lists solely in-frame clones and lacks some. The sample carries about 57,000 clones, 90% to 95% recorded once. The CDR3 has 17 amino acids. Losses at the gene ends were 3 bases for V and 7 bases for J; bases not matched to a gene: 12. CDR1 is SGDLS, CDR2 YYNGEE, per germline. This clonotype originated in a man aged 25 to 40 in good health. The source material was blood. The chain is built from TRBV9 and TRBJ2-1, with TRBD2 identical over 11 bases. The CDR3 DNA sequence: TGTGCCAGCAGCGCTTTACAACTAGCGGGAGTATTTAATGAGCAGTTCTTC. Encoded protein: CASSALQLAGVFNEQFF. The entire variable domain, with the rest obtained from reference TRBV9 and TRBJ2-1, is as follows: DSGVTQTPKHLITATGQRVTLRCSPRSGDLSVYWYQQSLDQGLQFLIQYYNGEERAKGNILERFSAQQFPDLHSELNLSSLELGDSALYFCASSALQLAGVFNEQFFGPGTRLTVL.